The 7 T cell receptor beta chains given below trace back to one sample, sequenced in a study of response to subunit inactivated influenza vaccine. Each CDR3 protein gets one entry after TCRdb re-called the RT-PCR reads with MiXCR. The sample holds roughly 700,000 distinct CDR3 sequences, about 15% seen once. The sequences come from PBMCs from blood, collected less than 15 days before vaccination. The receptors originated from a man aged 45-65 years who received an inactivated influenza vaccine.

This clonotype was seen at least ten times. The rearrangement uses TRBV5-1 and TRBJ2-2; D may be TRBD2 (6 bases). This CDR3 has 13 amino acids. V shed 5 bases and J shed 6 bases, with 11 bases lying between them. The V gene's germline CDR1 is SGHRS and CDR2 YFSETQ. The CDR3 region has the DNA TGCGCCAGCAGTGTTGGAGGGTCCGGGGAGCTGTTTTTT. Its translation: CASSVGGSGELFF.

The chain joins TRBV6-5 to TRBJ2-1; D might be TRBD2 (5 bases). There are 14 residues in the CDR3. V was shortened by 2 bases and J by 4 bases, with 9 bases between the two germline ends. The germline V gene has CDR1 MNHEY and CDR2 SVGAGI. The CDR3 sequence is CASSYTGSYNEQFF. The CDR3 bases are TGTGCCAGCAGTTACACGGGGAGTTACAATGAGCAGTTCTTC.

Here the CDR3 reads CASSYSGTRYTGELFF. The CDR3 DNA sequence: TGTGCCAGCAGTTACTCCGGGACTAGATATACCGGGGAGCTGTTTTTT. V usage is TRBV6-2 or TRBV6-3 and J usage is TRBJ2-2; 8 positions agree with TRBD2. The V gene end was trimmed by 0 bases and the J gene end by 5 bases; junction bases not matched to a gene: 5. Germline CDR1 and CDR2: MNHEY and SVGEGT. The CDR3 consists of 16 residues.

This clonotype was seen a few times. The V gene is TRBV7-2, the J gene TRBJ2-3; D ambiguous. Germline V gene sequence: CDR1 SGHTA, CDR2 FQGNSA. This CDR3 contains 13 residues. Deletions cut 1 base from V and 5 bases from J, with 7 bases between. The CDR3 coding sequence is TGTGCCAGCAGCTTAGAAGCCCGAGATACGCAGTATTTT. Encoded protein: CASSLEARDTQYF. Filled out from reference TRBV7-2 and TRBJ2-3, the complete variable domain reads GAGVSQSPSNKVTEKGKDVELRCDPISGHTALYWYRQSLGQGLEFLIYFQGNSAPDKSGLPSDRFSAERTGGSVSTLTIQRTQQEDSAVYLCASSLEARDTQYFGPGTRLTVL.

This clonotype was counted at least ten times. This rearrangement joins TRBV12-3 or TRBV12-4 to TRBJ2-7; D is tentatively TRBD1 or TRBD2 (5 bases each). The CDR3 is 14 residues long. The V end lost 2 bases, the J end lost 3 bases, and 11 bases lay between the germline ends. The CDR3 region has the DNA TGTGCCAGCAGTTTATCCGGGGCGGACTACGAGCAGTACTTC. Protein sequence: CASSLSGADYEQYF.

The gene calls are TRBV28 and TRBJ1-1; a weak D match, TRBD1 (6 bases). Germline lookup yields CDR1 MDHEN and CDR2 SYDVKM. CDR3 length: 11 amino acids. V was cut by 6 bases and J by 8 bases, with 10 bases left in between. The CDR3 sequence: CASSRDREAFF. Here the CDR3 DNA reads TGTGCCAGCAGCCGTGACAGGGAAGCTTTCTTT.

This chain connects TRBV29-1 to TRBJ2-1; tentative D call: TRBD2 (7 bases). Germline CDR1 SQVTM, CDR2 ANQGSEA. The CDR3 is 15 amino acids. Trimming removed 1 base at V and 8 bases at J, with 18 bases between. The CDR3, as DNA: TGCAGCGTTGAAGGGGCGGGGAGGGGGTTGGATGAGCAGTTCTTC. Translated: CSVEGAGRGLDEQFF.